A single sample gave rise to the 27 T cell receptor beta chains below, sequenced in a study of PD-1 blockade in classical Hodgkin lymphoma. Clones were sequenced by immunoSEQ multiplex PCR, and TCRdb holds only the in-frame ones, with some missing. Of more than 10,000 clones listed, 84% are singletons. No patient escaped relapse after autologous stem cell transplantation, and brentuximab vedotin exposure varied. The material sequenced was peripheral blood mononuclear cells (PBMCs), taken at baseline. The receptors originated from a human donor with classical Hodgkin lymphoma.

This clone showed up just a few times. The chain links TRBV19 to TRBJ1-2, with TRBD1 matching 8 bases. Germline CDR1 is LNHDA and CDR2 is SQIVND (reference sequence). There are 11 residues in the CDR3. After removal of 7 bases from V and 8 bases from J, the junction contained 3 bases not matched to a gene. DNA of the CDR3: TGTGCCAGTACCGGGACAGGAGGCTACACCTTC. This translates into CASTGTGGYTF.

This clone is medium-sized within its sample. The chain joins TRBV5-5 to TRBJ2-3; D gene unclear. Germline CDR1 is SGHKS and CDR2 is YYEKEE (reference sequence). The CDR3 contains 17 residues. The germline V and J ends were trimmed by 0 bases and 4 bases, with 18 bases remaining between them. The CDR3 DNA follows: TGTGCCAGCAGCTTGGAACTTCAATTGGGAATCGCAGATACGCAGTATTTT. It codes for CASSLELQLGIADTQYF.

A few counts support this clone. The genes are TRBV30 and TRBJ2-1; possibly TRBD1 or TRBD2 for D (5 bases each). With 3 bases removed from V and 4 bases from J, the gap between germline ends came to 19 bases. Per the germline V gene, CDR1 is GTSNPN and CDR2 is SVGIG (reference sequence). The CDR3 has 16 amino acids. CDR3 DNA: TGTGCCTGGAGGGGGACCTTAGGAGGAGTTTACAATGAGCAGTTCTTC. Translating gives CAWRGTLGGVYNEQFF. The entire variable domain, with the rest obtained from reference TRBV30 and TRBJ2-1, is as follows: SQTIHQWPATLVQPVGSPLSLECTVEGTSNPNLYWYRQAAGRGLQLLFYSVGIGQISSEVPQNLSASRPQDRQFILSSKKLLLSDSGFYLCAWRGTLGGVYNEQFFGPGTRLTVL.

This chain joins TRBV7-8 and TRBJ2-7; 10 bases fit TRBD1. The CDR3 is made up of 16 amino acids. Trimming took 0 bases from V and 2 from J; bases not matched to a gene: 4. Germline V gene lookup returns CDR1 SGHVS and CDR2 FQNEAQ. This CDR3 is CASSLAPGQGPYEQYF. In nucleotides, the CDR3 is TGTGCCAGCAGCTTAGCTCCGGGACAGGGGCCCTACGAGCAGTACTTC.

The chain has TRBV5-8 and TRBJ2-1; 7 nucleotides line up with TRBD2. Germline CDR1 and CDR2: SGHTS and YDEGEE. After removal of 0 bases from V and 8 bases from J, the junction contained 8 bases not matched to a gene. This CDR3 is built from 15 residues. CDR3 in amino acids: CASSLGGRGSDEQFF. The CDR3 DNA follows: TGTGCCAGCAGCTTGGGGGGGAGGGGTAGCGATGAGCAGTTCTTC.

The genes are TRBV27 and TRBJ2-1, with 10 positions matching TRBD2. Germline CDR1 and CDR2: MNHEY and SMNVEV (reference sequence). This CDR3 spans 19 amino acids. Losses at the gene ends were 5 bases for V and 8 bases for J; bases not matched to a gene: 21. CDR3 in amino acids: CASSARGGVAGGPLDEQFF. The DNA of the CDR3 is TGTGCCAGCAGTGCAAGGGGAGGGGTAGCGGGAGGACCTTTGGATGAGCAGTTCTTC.

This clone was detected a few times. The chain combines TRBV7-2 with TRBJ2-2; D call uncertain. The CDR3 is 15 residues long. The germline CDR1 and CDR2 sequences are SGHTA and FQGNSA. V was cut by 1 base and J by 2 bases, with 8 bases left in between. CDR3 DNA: TGTGCCAGCAGCTTAGAACAAACAAACACCGGGGAGCTGTTTTTT. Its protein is CASSLEQTNTGELFF.

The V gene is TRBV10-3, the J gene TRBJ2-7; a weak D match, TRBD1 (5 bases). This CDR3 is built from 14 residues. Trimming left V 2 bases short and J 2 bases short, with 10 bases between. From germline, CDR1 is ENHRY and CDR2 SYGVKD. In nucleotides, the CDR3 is TGTGCCATCAGTGAGCCAACAGGCCCCTACGAGCAGTACTTC. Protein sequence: CAISEPTGPYEQYF.

CDR3 sequence reads: CASSLRGGYEQYF. The DNA of the CDR3 is TGTGCCAGCAGTTTACGGGGGGGATACGAGCAGTACTTC. V usage is TRBV27 and J usage is TRBJ2-7, with TRBD2 matching over 8 bases. Germline V gene sequence: CDR1 MNHEY, CDR2 SMNVEV (reference sequence). The ends lost 2 bases at V and 4 bases at J; junction bases unmatched: 1. CDR3 length: 13 residues.

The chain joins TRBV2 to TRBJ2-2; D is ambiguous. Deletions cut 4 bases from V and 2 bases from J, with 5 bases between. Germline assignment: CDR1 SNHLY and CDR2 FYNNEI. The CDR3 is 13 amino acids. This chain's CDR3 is CASSADNTGELFF. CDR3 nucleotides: TGTGCCAGCAGTGCGGACAACACCGGGGAGCTGTTTTTT.

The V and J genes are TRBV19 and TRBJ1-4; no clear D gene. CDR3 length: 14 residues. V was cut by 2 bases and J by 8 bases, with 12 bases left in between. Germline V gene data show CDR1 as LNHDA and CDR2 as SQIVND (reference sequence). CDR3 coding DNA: TGTGCCAGTAGTATAAGGGTGGGGAGCGAAAAACTGTTTTTT. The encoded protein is CASSIRVGSEKLFF.

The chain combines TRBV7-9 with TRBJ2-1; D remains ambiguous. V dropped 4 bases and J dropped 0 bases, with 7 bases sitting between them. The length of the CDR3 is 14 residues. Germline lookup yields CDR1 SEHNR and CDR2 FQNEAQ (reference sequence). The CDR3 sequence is CASSSEYSYNEQFF. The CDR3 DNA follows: TGTGCCAGCAGCTCCGAATACTCCTACAATGAGCAGTTCTTC.

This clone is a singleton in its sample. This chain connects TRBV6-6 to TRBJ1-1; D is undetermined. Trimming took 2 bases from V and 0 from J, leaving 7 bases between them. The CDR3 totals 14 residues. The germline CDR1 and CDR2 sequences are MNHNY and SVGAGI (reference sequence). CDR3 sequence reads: CASSYEIMNTEAFF. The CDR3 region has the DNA TGTGCCAGCAGTTACGAAATCATGAACACTGAAGCTTTCTTT.

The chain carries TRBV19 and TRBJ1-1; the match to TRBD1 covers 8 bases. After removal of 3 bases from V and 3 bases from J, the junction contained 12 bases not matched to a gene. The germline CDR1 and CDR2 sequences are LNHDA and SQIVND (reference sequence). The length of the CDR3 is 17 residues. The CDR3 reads CASSIRTGRSLDTEAFF. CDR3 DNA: TGTGCCAGTAGTATTAGGACAGGGAGATCGCTGGACACTGAAGCTTTCTTT. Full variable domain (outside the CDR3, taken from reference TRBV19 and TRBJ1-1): DGGITQSPKYLFRKEGQNVTLSCEQNLNHDAMYWYRQDPGQGLRLIYYSQIVNDFQKGDIAEGYSVSREKKESFPLTVTSAQKNPTAFYLCASSIRTGRSLDTEAFFGQGTRLTVV.

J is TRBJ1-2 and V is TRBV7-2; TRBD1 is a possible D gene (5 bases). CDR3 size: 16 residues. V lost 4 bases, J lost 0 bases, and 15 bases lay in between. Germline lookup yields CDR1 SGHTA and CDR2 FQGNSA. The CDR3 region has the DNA TGTGCCAGCAGCTCCCGCCGGGACGGGACTAACTATGGCTACACCTTC. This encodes CASSSRRDGTNYGYTF.

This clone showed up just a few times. The CDR3 bases are TGTGCCAGCAGCGGAAATAGCGGGGGGGTTCAAGAGACCCAGTACTTC. Translating gives CASSGNSGGVQETQYF. The chain has TRBV9 and TRBJ2-5; 11 positions agree with TRBD2. Looked up from germline, CDR1 is SGDLS and CDR2 is YYNGEE. J gave up 2 bases and V 3 bases, and 6 bases lay outside the gene matches. This CDR3 has 16 residues.

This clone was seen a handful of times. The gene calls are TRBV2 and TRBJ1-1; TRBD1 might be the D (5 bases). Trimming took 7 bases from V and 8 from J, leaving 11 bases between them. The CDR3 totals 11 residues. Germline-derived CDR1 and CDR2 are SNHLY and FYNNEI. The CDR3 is CASTQGGEAFF. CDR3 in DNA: TGTGCCAGCACCCAGGGTGGGGAAGCTTTCTTT.

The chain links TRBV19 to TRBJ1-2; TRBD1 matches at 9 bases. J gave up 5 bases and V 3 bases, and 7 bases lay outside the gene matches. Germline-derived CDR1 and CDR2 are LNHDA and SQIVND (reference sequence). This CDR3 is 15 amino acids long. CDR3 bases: TGTGCCAGTAGTATTCGTACAGGGGGCGAGTATGGCTACACCTTC. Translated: CASSIRTGGEYGYTF.

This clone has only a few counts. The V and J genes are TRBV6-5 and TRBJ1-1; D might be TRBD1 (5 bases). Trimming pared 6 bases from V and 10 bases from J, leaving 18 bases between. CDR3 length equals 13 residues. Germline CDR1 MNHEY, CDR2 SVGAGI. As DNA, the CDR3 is TGTGCCAGCAGGCGCGGGGAGGGGCGAGCAGCTTTCTTT. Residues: CASRRGEGRAAFF.

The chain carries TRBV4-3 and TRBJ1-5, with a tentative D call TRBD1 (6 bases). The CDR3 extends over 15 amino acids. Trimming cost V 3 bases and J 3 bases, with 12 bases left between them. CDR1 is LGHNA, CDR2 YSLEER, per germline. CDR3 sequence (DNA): TGCGCCAGCAGCCAGCAGCCGGGGGCCAATCAGCCCCAGCATTTT. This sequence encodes CASSQQPGANQPQHF.

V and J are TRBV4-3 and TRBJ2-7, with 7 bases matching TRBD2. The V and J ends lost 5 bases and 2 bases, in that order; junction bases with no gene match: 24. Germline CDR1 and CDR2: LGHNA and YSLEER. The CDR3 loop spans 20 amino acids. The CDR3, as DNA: TGCGCCAGCAGCGCAAGACGCCAGCTCCTAGCGGAACGCCAAACCTACGAGCAGTACTTC. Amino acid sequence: CASSARRQLLAERQTYEQYF.

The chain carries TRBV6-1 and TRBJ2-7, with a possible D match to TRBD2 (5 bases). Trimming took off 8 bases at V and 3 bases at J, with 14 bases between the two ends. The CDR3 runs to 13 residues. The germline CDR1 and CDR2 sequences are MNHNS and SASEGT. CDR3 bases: TGTGCCAGCTGTTTCCGGGAAGGCTACGAGCAGTACGTC. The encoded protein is CASCFREGYEQYV.

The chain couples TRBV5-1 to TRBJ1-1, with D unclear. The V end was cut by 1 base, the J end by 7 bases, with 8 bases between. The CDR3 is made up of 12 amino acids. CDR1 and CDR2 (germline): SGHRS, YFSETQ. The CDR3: CASSLYGSEAFF. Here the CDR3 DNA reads TGCGCCAGCAGCTTGTACGGGAGTGAAGCTTTCTTT.

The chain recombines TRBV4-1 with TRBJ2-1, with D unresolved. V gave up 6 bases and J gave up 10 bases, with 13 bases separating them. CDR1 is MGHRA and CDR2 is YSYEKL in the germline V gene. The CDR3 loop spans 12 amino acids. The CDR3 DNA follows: TGCGCCAGCAGTGATTTAAGAATGGAGCAGTTCTTC. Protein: CASSDLRMEQFF.

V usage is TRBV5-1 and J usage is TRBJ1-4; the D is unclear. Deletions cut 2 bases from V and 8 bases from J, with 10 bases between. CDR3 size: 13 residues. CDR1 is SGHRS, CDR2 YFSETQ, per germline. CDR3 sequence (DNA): TGCGCCAGCAGCTTAATCCCCGGGGAAAAACTGTTTTTT. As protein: CASSLIPGEKLFF.

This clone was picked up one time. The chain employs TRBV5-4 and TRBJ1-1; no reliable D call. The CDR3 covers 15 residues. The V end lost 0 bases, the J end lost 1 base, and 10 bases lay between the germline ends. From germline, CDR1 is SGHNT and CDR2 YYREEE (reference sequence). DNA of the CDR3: TGTGCCAGCAGCTTGGATTGGTGGAAGAACACTGAAGCTTTCTTT. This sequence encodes CASSLDWWKNTEAFF.

The CDR3 spells CASSPTGNTEAFF. CDR3 DNA: TGTGCCAGCAGCCCAACAGGGAACACTGAAGCTTTCTTT. The chain uses TRBV2 and TRBJ1-1; D is possibly TRBD1 (5 bases). The length of the CDR3 is 13 residues. CDR1 and CDR2 from the germline V gene are SNHLY and FYNNEI. The V end was cut by 6 bases, the J end by 1 base, with 9 bases between.